This entry concerns a single T cell receptor beta chain. The record originates from a study of long-term antiretroviral therapy in people with HIV. At survey level, the immunoSEQ assay was run in its v3.0 version. Sequenced by immunoSEQ multiplex PCR; TCRdb stores in-frame clones only, minus some. Of over 15,000 clones listed, less than 85% are singletons. Losses at the gene ends were 3 bases for V and 2 bases for J; bases not matched to a gene: 3. This CDR3 spans 14 amino acids. Germline V lookup: CDR1 MNHNS, CDR2 SASEGT. This chain joins TRBV6-1 and TRBJ1-2, with 7 nucleotides matching TRBD1. Here the sequenced sample was unsorted PBMCs, taken 0.2 years after starting antiretroviral therapy. This sequence originates from a woman in her 40s with HIV. The CDR3 sequence is CASSDQQGNYGYTF. CDR3 nucleotide sequence: TGTGCCAGCAGTGACCAACAGGGGAACTATGGCTACACCTTC.